This TCR beta chain came from a study of shared clonotypes between healthy human individuals. Overall study results and limits: Generation probability values for non-shared clonotypes were lower than those for clonotypes shared by all four donors.

With respect to this clone: What it recognizes is unknown.

Germline-derived CDR1 and CDR2 are SGHDN and FVKESK. This CDR3 region has 16 residues. After removal of 4 bases from V and 6 bases from J, the junction contained 14 bases not matched to a gene. Per sorted-subset replicate PCR, input was roughly 200 ng DNA, representing about 32,000 T cell genomes. Sequenced by immunoSEQ multiplex PCR; TCRdb stores in-frame clones only, minus some. The sample gives roughly 1,500,000 clones, around 98.5% of which show up once; 0.36% is in the top ten. The rearrangement joins TRBV14 to TRBJ1-2; TRBD1 agrees at 7 bases. The material sequenced was naive CD4+ T cells sorted from blood. Subset specified: CD45RA+ positively selected. This receptor was obtained from a man between 25 and 39 years old in good health. The DNA for the CDR3 is TGTGCCAGCAGCCGTCCCGGGACAGCGTCGCCCCATGGCTACACCTTC. Translating it yields CASSRPGTASPHGYTF.